This T cell receptor (beta chain) was captured in a study of T cell repertoires in cytomegalovirus infection. MiXCR, applied by TCRdb to the reads, yields one record per CDR3 protein. Of about 69,000 distinct CDR3 sequences listed, around 30% are singletons. A remark on this clonotype: What it recognizes is unknown.

The clonotype comes from a human donor in good health (CMV status not recorded). Some clones in this sample may be carry-over from other donors' samples. This sample comprised CD8+ T cells from cultured PBMCs, obtained from culture after CMV antigen stimulation.

The CDR3 here is CASSPPSGSTDTQYF. The CDR3 DNA sequence: TGTGCCAGCAGCCCCCCATCGGGGAGCACAGATACGCAGTATTTT. The chain employs TRBV7-4 and TRBJ2-3, with D possibly matching TRBD2 (5 bases). This CDR3 has 15 residues. Germline CDR1 SGHVT, CDR2 SQSDAQ. The V end lost 5 bases, the J end lost 0 bases, and 12 bases lay between the germline ends.